The clone carrying this T cell receptor (beta chain) is categorized as medium-sized. These data originate in a study of PD-1 blockade in classical Hodgkin lymphoma. Study details: Patients were administered nivolumab (3 mg/kg intravenously) every 2 weeks.

The CDR3 runs 15 residues. In germline, CDR1 is LNHDA, CDR2 SQIVND (reference sequence). Deletions cut 3 bases from V and 3 bases from J, with 15 bases between. Sequencing used immunoSEQ multiplex PCR; TCRdb keeps in-frame clones, though not all of them. This table holds nearly 25,000 clones, approximately 70% found once. Time point: cycle 4 day 1 (C4D1), after less than 7 weeks of nivolumab. Every single patient, without exception, relapsed after autologous stem cell transplantation, and brentuximab vedotin exposure varied. Here the sequenced sample was peripheral blood mononuclear cells (PBMCs), taken before the fourth cycle of nivolumab. This chain joins TRBV19 and TRBJ2-7; D gene uncertain. This clonotype was obtained from a human donor with classical Hodgkin lymphoma. The CDR3 protein is CASSIDGRPIYEQYV. In DNA form, the CDR3 reads TGTGCCAGTAGTATCGACGGCAGGCCAATCTACGAGCAGTACGTC.